This is a list of T cell receptor beta chains from one sample in a study of T cell changes during pregnancy in multiple sclerosis. The method was immunoSEQ multiplex PCR; TCRdb's version includes in-frame clones alone and lacks a portion of them. The data contain 100,000 or so clones, about 94% of them seen just once; the ten biggest clones take up around 0.9%. The sample consisted of peripheral blood, taken before pregnancy. Receptors were obtained from a female donor with multiple sclerosis, enrolled in a pregnancy study. CDR3s include the opening cysteine and the closing phenylalanine or tryptophan. D genes are given only for firm matches. Expanded clones are given a class, and other clones once, few, many or no size at all.

D gene	V gene	J gene	clone size	CDR3 DNA	CDR3 protein
TRBD2	TRBV7-2	TRBJ2-1	.	TGTGCCAGCAGCTTCTCGGGACTAGCGAGCAATGAGCAGTTCTTC	CASSFSGLASNEQFF
.	TRBV2	TRBJ2-7	.	TGTGCTCAGGGGCATTCCTACGAGCAGTACTTC	CAQGHSYEQYF
TRBD1	TRBV7-6	TRBJ1-2	.	TGTGCCAGCAGCCCCGACAGGGGGCATGGCTACACCTTC	CASSPDRGHGYTF
TRBD1	TRBV13	TRBJ1-5	.	TGTGCCAGCAGCACAGGGGGTGGCAATCAGCCCCAGCATTTT	CASSTGGGNQPQHF
.	TRBV6-6	TRBJ1-4	.	TGTGCCAGCAGTTACTCGGGGCGGAGTAATGAAAAACTGTTTTTT	CASSYSGRSNEKLFF
TRBD1	TRBV18	TRBJ2-1	.	TGTGCCAGCTCACCGACAGGGGTGGACAATGAGCAGTTCTTC	CASSPTGVDNEQFF
TRBD2	TRBV30	TRBJ2-1	.	TGTGCCTGGAGTGTACTAGCGGGAGCGGGTGAGCAGTTCTTC	CAWSVLAGAGEQFF
.	TRBV28	TRBJ1-4	.	TGTGCCAGCATCCCATACCCGGCAACTAATGAAAAACTGTTTTTT	CASIPYPATNEKLFF
.	TRBV7-9	TRBJ2-7	.	TGTGCCAGCTCTAGCTCCGGCTACGAGCAGTACTTC	CASSSSGYEQYF
.	TRBV9	TRBJ1-2	.	TGTGCCAGCAGCGGAGACTCGAGCTATGGCTACACCTTC	CASSGDSSYGYTF
.	TRBV2	TRBJ2-7	.	TGTGCCAGCAGTGAAGCTACAGGGCCCTCCTACGAGCAGTACTTC	CASSEATGPSYEQYF
.	TRBV2	TRBJ2-1	.	TGTGCCAGCAGTAATCGGGGGCGGGGGAATGAGCAGTTCTTC	CASSNRGRGNEQFF
.	TRBV5-4	TRBJ1-1	.	TGTGCCAGCAGCGGCAGGGGCGGGGGGACTGAAGCTTTCTTT	CASSGRGGGTEAFF
TRBD1	TRBV6-1	TRBJ2-1	.	TGTGCCAGCAGCCAAGACAGGGGTACCTACAATGAGCAGTTCTTC	CASSQDRGTYNEQFF
TRBD2	TRBV6-5	TRBJ2-1	.	TGTGCCAGCAGCTATACGGGGGGCTCCTACAATGAGCAGTTCTTC	CASSYTGGSYNEQFF
.	TRBV6-1	TRBJ1-2	few	TGTGCCAGCAGTGCCAACAGTAACTATGGCTACACCTTC	CASSANSNYGYTF
TRBD1	TRBV29-1	TRBJ2-5	.	TGCAGCGCCCGCGAGGACAGGGACTCCCAGTACTTC	CSAREDRDSQYF
.	TRBV6-1	TRBJ1-1	once	TGTGCCAGCAGTGAAGCCCAAAGCCAGGGAATGAACACTGAAGCTTTCTTT	CASSEAQSQGMNTEAFF
.	TRBV12-5	TRBJ2-1	.	TGTGCTAGTGGTTTGGTACTGTCGGGCCGGGGGAACAATGAGCAGTTCTTC	CASGLVLSGRGNNEQFF
.	TRBV10-3	TRBJ1-1	few	TGTGCCATCAGTGAGCCTCCGCGGGTCACTGAAGCTTTCTTT	CAISEPPRVTEAFF
.	TRBV28	TRBJ1-2	.	TGTGCCAGCGTAGCGGGGATAAGTGGCTACACCTTC	CASVAGISGYTF
.	TRBV5-1	TRBJ2-7	.	TGCGCCAGCAGCTTTAGCGACACCATCCCCTACGAGCAGTACTTC	CASSFSDTIPYEQYF
.	TRBV4-1	TRBJ2-3	.	TGCGCCAGCAGCCAAGACGTTCCTGGACAAATGAGCACAGATACGCAGTATTTT	CASSQDVPGQMSTDTQYF
.	TRBV7-8	TRBJ1-1	.	TGTGCCAGCAGCTTAGCACCGGGGAGGACTGAAGCTTTCTTT	CASSLAPGRTEAFF
.	TRBV9	TRBJ2-3	.	TGTGCCAGCAGCGTAGACACGATCACAGATACGCAGTATTTT	CASSVDTITDTQYF
TRBD1	TRBV7-9	TRBJ2-7	.	TGTGCCAGCAGCTTCGACAGGGGGAGCTCCTACGAGCAGTACTTC	CASSFDRGSSYEQYF
.	TRBV10-3	TRBJ2-4	.	TGTGCCATCAGTGTTGCAGGGGCCACAAACATTCAGTACTTC	CAISVAGATNIQYF
TRBD2	TRBV13	TRBJ2-7	.	TGTGCCAGCAGCATGTCTAGCGGAAGGAGCTCCTACGAGCAGTACTTC	CASSMSSGRSSYEQYF
TRBD1	TRBV4-3	TRBJ2-4	.	TGCGCCAGCAGCCAAGAATTCTTCGGCAGGGGGTCTGTGCAAAACATTCAGTACTTC	CASSQEFFGRGSVQNIQYF
.	TRBV5-1	TRBJ1-5	.	TGCGCCAGCAGCTCAACAGGTGACAATCAGCCCCAGCATTTT	CASSSTGDNQPQHF
.	TRBV7-6	TRBJ2-5	.	TGTGCCAGCAGCTTAAACCCAGGGTACCAAGAGACCCAGTACTTC	CASSLNPGYQETQYF
.	TRBV21-1	TRBJ2-7	.	TGTGCCAGCTTCCGGACTAGCGGGAGCCGCGAGCAGTACTTC	CASFRTSGSREQYF
.	TRBV7-6	TRBJ1-5	.	TGTGCCAGCAGCCTCTCACACGTTAGCAATCAGCCCCAGCATTTT	CASSLSHVSNQPQHF
TRBD1	TRBV7-8	TRBJ2-7	.	TGTGCCAGCAGCCCCGGGACAGGGATGACCTACGAGCAGTACTTC	CASSPGTGMTYEQYF
TRBD2	TRBV10-3	TRBJ2-5	.	TGTGCCATCAGTGGGACTAGCGAGGAGACCCAGTACTTC	CAISGTSEETQYF
.	TRBV19	TRBJ1-1	.	TGTGCCAGTAGTATAGGTCCAGGACAAAACACTGAAGCTTTCTTT	CASSIGPGQNTEAFF
TRBD2	TRBV4-1	TRBJ2-1	.	TGCGCCAGCAGCCAAGATAGGGCTAGCGGGAGCATCTACAATGAGCAGTTCTTC	CASSQDRASGSIYNEQFF
.	TRBV11-2	TRBJ2-7	.	TGTGCCAGCAGCCCGAGGGGGGGGCGATTCGCCTACGAGCAGTACTTC	CASSPRGGRFAYEQYF
.	TRBV6-1	TRBJ2-7	.	TGTGCCACCAGCCCTTCCTACGAGCAGTACTTC	CATSPSYEQYF
TRBD1	TRBV28	TRBJ2-7	.	TGTGCCAGCAGTTTATTCGACAGGGGGGGGGAGCAGTACTTC	CASSLFDRGGEQYF
.	TRBV5-1	TRBJ2-7	.	TGCGCCAGCAGCCCCGGCGGGACAGAGGCCTACGAGCAGTACTTC	CASSPGGTEAYEQYF